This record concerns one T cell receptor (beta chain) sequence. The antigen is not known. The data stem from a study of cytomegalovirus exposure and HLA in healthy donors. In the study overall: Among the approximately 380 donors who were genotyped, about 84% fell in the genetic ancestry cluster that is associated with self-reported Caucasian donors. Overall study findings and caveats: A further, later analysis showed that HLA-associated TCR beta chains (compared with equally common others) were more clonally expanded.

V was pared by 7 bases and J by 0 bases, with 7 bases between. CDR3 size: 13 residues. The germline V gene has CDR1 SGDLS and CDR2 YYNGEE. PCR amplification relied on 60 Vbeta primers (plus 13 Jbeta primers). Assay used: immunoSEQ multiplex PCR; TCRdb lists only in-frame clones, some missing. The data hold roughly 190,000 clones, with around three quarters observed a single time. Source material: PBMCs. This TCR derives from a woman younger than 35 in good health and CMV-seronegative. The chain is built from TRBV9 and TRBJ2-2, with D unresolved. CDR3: CASLSSNTGELFF. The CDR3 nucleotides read TGTGCCAGCCTCTCCTCGAACACCGGGGAGCTGTTTTTT.